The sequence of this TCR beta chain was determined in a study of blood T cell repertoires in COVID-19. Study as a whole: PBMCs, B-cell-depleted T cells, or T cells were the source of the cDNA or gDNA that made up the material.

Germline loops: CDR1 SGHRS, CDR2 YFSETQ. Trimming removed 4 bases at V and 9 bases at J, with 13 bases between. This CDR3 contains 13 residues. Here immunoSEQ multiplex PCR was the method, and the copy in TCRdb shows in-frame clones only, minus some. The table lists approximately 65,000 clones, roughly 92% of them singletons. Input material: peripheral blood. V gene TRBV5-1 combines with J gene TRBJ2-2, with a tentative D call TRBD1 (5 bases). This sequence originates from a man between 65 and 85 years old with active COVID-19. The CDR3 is CASSPGWGRELFF. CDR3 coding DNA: TGCGCCAGCAGCCCCGGTTGGGGCCGGGAGCTGTTTTTT. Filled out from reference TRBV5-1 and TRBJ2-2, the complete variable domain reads KAGVTQTPRYLIKTRGQQVTLSCSPISGHRSVSWYQQTPGQGLQFLFEYFSETQRNKGNFPGRFSGRQFSNSRSEMNVSTLELGDSALYLCASSPGWGRELFFGEGSRLTVL.